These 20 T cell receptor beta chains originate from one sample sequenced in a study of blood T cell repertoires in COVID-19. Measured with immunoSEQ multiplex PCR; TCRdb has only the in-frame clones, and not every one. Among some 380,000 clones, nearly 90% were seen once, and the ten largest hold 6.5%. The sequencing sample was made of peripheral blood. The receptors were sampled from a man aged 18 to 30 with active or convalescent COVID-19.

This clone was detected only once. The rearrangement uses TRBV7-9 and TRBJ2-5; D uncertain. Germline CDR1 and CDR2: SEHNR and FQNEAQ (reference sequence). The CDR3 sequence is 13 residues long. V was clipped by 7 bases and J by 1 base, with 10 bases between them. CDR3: CASNLPPQETQYF. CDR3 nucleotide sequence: TGTGCCAGCAACCTACCACCCCAAGAGACCCAGTACTTC.

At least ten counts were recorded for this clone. The CDR3 reads CACPWGRTNEKLFF. In DNA form, the CDR3 reads TGTGCCTGCCCATGGGGGCGGACTAATGAAAAACTGTTTTTT. V gene TRBV30 combines with J gene TRBJ1-4; tentatively, D is TRBD1 (6 bases). Germline V gives CDR1 GTSNPN, CDR2 SVGIG (reference sequence). V shed 6 bases and J shed 2 bases, with 13 bases lying between them. This CDR3 contains 14 residues.

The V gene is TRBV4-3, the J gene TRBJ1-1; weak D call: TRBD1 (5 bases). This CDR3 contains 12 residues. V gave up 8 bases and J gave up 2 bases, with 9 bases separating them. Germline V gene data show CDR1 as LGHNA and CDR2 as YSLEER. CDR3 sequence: CASGHRNTEAFF. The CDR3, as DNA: TGCGCCAGCGGACACCGAAACACTGAAGCTTTCTTT.

The CDR3: CASSLRLAEVNEQFF. The CDR3, as DNA: TGTGCCAGCAGCTTAAGACTAGCGGAGGTCAATGAGCAGTTCTTC. This chain uses TRBV7-3 with TRBJ2-1; 9 nucleotides align to TRBD2. V lost 1 base to trimming and J lost 6 bases; unmatched junction nucleotides: 4. Germline V gene sequence: CDR1 SGHTA, CDR2 FQGTGA. The CDR3 totals 15 residues.

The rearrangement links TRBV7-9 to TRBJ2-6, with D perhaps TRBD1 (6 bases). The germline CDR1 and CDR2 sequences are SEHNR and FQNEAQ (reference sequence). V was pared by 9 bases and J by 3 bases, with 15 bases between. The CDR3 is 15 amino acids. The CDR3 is CARGDKSNGANVLTF. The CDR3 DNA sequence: TGTGCCAGGGGGGACAAATCCAATGGGGCCAACGTCCTGACTTTC.

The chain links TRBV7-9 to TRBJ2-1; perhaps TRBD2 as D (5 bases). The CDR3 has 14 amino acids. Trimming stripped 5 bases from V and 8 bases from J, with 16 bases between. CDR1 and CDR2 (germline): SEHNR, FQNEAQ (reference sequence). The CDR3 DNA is TGTGCCAGCAGCGTGAGTGCCGGGCGGGATGAGCAGTTCTTC. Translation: CASSVSAGRDEQFF.

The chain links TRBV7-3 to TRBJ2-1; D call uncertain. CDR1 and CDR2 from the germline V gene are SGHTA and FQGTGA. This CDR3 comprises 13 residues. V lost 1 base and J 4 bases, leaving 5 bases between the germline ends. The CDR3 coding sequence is TGTGCCAGCAGCTTAAATCAGTACAATGAGCAGTTCTTC. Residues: CASSLNQYNEQFF.

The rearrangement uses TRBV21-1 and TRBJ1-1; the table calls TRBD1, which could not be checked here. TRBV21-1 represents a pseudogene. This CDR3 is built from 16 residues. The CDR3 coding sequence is TGTGCCAGCAGCGCGGGCAGGGGGTCGGAGAACACTGAAGCTTTCTTT. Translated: CASSAGRGSENTEAFF.

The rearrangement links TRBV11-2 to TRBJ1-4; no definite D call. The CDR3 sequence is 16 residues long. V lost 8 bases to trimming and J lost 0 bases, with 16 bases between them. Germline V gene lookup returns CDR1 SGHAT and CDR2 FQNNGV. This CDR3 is CASAASRIATNEKLFF. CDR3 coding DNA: TGTGCCAGCGCGGCATCGAGGATTGCAACTAATGAAAAACTGTTTTTT.

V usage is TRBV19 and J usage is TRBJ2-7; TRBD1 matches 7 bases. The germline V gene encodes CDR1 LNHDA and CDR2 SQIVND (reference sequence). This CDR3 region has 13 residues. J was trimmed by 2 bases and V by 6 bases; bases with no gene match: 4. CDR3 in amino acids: CASSWDSTYEQYF. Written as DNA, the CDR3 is TGTGCCAGTAGCTGGGACAGTACCTACGAGCAGTACTTC.

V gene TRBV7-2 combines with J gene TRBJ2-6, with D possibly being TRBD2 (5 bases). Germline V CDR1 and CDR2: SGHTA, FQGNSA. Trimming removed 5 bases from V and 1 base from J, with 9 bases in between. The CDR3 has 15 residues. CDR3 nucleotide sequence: TGTGCCAGCAGCGACCGGAGGTCTGGGGCCAACGTCCTGACTTTC. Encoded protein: CASSDRRSGANVLTF.

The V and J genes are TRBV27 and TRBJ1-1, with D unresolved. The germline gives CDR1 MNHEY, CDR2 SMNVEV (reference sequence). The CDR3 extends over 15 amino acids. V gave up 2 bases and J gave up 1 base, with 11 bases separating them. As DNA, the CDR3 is TGTGCCAGCAGTTTAGCGGGGTCAAGGAACACTGAAGCTTTCTTT. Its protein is CASSLAGSRNTEAFF.

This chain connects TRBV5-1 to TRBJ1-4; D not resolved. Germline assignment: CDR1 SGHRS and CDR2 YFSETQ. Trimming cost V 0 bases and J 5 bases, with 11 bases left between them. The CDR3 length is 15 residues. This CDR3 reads CASSLEAGTNEKLFF. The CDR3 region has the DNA TGCGCCAGCAGCTTGGAGGCGGGAACGAATGAAAAACTGTTTTTT.

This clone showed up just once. CDR3 protein: CAWSAGTGANSPLHF. CDR3 DNA: TGTGCCTGGAGTGCCGGGACAGGCGCAAATTCACCCCTCCACTTT. The genes are TRBV30 and TRBJ1-6; 8 nucleotides match TRBD1. Trimming cost V 1 base and J 7 bases; bases outside gene matches: 6. Per germline, CDR1 GTSNPN and CDR2 SVGIG (reference sequence). CDR3 length equals 15 residues.

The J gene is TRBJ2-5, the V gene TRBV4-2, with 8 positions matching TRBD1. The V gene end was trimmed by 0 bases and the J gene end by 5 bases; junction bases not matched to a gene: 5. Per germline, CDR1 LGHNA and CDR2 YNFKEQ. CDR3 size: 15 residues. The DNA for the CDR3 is TGTGCCAGCAGCCAAGATACAGGGGGTAGGGAGACCCAGTACTTC. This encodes CASSQDTGGRETQYF.

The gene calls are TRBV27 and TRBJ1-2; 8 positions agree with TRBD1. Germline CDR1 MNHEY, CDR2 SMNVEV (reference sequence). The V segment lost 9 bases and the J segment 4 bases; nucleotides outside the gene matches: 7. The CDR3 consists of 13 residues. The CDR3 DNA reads TGTGCCAGTAGGCAGGGGGCTCTCTATGGCTACACCTTC. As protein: CASRQGALYGYTF.

The CDR3 DNA reads TGTGCCAGCAGTTACTCACGGGCGGGCACTGAAGCTTTCTTT. It yields the protein CASSYSRAGTEAFF. This sequence joins TRBV6-5 and TRBJ1-1; D unresolved. The CDR3 loop spans 14 amino acids. V lost 0 bases and J 4 bases, leaving 9 bases between the germline ends. Germline-derived CDR1 and CDR2 are MNHEY and SVGAGI.

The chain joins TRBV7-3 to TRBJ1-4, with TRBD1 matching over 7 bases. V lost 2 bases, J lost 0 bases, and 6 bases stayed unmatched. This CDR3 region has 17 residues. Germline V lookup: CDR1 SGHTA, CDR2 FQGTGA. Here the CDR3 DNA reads TGTGCCAGCAGCTTAGGGGACAGACCCCCAACTAATGAAAAACTGTTTTTT. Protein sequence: CASSLGDRPPTNEKLFF.

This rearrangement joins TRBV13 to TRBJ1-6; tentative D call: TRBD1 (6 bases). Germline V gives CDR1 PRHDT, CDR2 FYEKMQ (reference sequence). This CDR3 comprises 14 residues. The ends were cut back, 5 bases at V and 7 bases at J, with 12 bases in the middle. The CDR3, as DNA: TGTGCCAGCAGCCTACAGGGTGTAAATTCACCCCTCCACTTT. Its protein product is CASSLQGVNSPLHF. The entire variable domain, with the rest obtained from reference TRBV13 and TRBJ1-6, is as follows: AAGVIQSPRHLIKEKRETATLKCYPIPRHDTVYWYQQGPGQDPQFLISFYEKMQSDKGSIPDRFSAQQFSDYHSELNMSSLELGDSALYFCASSLQGVNSPLHFGNGTRLTVT.

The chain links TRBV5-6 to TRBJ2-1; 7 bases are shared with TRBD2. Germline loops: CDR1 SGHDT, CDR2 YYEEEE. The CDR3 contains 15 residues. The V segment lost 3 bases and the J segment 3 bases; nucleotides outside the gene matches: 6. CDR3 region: CASSSEGGVYNEQFF. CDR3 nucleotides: TGTGCCAGCAGCTCCGAGGGAGGGGTCTACAATGAGCAGTTCTTC. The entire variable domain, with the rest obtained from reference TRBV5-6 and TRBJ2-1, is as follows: DAGVTQSPTHLIKTRGQQVTLRCSPKSGHDTVSWYQQALGQGPQFIFQYYEEEERQRGNFPDRFSGHQFPNYSSELNVNALLLGDSALYLCASSSEGGVYNEQFFGPGTRLTVL.